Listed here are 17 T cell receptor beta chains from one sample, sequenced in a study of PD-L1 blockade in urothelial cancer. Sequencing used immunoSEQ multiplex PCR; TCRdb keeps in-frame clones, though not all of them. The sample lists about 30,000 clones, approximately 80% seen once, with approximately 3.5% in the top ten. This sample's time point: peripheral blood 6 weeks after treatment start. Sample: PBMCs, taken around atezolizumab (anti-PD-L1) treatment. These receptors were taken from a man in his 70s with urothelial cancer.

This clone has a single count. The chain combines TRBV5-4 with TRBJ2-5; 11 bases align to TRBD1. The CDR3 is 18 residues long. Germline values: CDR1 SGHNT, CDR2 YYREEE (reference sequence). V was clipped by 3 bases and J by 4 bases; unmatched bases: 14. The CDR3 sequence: CASSSTGTGGGVTETQYF. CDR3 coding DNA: TGTGCCAGCAGCTCGACCGGGACAGGGGGAGGTGTTACAGAGACCCAGTACTTC.

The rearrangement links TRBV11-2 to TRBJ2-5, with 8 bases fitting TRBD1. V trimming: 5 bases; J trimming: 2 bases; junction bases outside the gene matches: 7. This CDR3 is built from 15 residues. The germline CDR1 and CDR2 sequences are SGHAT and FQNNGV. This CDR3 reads CASSDKQGVQETQYF. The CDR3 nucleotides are TGTGCCAGCAGCGACAAACAGGGGGTTCAAGAGACCCAGTACTTC.

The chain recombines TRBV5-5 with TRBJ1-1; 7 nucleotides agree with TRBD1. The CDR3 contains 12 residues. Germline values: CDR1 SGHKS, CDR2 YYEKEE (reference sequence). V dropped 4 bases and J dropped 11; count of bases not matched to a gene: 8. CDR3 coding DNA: TGTGCCAGCAGCGTTACAGGGGTTTGGGCTTTCTTT. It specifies CASSVTGVWAFF.

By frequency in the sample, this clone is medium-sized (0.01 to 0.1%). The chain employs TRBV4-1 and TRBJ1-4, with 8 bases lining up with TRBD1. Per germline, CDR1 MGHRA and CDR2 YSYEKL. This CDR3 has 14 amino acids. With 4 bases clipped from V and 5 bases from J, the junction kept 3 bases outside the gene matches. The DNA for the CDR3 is TGCGCCAGCAGCCCGGACAGGGTGAATGAAAAACTGTTTTTT. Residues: CASSPDRVNEKLFF.

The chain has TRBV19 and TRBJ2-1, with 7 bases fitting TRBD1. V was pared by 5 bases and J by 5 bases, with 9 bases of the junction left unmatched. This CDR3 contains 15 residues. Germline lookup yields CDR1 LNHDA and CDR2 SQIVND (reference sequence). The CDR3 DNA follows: TGTGCCAGTAGTGCTCGGACAGGAAGAAACAATGAGCAGTTCTTC. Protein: CASSARTGRNNEQFF.

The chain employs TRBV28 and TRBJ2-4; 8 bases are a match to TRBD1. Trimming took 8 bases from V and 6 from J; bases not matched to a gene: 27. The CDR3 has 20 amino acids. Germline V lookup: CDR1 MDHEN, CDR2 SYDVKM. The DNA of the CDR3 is TGTGCCAGCGGTGCCTTAGGACAGGGAAAGGGAAAGGGTGGTGGAAACATTCAGTACTTC. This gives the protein CASGALGQGKGKGGGNIQYF.

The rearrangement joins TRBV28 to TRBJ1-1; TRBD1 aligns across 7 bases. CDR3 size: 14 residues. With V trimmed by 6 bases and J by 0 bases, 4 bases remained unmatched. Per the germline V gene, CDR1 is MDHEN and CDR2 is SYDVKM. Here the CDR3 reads CASRVGTVNTEAFF. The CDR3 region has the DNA TGTGCCAGCAGAGTTGGGACAGTGAACACTGAAGCTTTCTTT.

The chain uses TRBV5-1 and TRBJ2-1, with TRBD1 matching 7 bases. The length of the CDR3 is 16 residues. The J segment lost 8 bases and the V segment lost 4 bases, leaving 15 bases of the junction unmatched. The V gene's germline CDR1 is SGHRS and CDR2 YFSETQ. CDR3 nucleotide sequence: TGCGCCAGCAGCACACAGGGGCGCCCAAGTGTAGATGAGCAGTTCTTC. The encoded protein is CASSTQGRPSVDEQFF.

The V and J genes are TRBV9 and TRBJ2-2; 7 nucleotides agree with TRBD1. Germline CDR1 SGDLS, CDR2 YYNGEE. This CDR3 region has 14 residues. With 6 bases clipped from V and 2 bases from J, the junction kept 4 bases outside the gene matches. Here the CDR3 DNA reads TGTGCCAGCAACCGACAGGGAAACACCGGGGAGCTGTTTTTT. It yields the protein CASNRQGNTGELFF.

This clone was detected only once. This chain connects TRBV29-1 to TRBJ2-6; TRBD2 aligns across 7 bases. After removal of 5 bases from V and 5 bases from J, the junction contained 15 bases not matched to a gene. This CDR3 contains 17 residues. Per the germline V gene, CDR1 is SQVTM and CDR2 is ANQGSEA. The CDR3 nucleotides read TGCAGCGTTCAGGAGGGACTAATACAAAGTCGGGCCAACGTCCTGACTTTC. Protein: CSVQEGLIQSRANVLTF.

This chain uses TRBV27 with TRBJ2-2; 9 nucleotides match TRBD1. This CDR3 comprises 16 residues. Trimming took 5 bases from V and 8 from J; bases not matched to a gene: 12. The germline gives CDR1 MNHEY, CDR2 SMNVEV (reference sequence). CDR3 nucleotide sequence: TGTGCCAGCAGTCCTCAGAGGACAGGGGCTTCTGGGGAGCTGTTTTTT. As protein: CASSPQRTGASGELFF.

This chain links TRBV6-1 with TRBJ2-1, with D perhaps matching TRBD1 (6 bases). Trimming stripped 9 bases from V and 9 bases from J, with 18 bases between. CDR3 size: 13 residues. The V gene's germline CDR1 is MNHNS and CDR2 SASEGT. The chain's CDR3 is CASVREQGGEQFF. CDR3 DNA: TGTGCCAGTGTTAGGGAACAAGGGGGTGAGCAGTTCTTC.

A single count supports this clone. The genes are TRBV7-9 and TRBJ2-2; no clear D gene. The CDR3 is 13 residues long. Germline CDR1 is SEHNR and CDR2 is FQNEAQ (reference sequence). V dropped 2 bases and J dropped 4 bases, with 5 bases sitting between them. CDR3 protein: CASSLSLTGELFF. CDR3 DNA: TGTGCCAGCAGCTTAAGCCTCACCGGGGAGCTGTTTTTT. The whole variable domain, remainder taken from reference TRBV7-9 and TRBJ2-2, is DTGVSQNPRHKITKRGQNVTFRCDPISEHNRLYWYRQTLGQGPEFLTYFQNEAQLEKSRLLSDRFSAERPKGSFSTLEIQRTEQGDSAMYLCASSLSLTGELFFGEGSRLTVL.

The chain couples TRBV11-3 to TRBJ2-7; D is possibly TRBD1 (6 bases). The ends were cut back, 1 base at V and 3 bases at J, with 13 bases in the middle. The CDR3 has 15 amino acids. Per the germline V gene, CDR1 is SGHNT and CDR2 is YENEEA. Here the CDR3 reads CASSLGTASYYEQYF. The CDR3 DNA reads TGTGCCAGCAGCTTAGGGACAGCTAGTTACTACGAGCAGTACTTC.

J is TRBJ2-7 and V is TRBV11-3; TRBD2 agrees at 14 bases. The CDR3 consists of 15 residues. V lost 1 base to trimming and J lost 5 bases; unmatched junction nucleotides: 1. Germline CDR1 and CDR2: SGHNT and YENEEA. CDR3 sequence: CASSLGGLAGDEQYF. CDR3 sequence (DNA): TGTGCCAGCAGCTTAGGGGGACTAGCGGGAGACGAGCAGTACTTC.

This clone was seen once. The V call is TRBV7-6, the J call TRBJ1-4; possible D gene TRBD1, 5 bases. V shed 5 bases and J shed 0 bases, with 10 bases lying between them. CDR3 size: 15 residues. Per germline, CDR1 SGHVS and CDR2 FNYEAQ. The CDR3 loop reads CASSPRQPTNEKLFF. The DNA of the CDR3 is TGTGCCAGCAGCCCTCGACAGCCAACTAATGAAAAACTGTTTTTT.

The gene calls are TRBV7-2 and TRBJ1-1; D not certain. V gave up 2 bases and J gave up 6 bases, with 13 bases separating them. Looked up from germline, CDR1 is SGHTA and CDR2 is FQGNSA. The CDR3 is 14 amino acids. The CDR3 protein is CASSLRALVAEAFF. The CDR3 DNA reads TGTGCCAGCAGCTTAAGAGCGTTGGTCGCTGAAGCTTTCTTT.